The TCR beta chain under discussion was sequenced for a study of shared clonotypes between healthy human individuals. TCRdb's table, derived via immunoSEQ multiplex PCR, lists solely in-frame clones and lacks some. The sample has roughly 86,000 clones, over 60% seen once; the top ten hold roughly 50%. As concerns this clone: Its antigen remains unknown.

Findings and limits, study-wide: Researchers sampled blood only, noting tissue repertoires likely differ. Richness estimates generally favored naive over memory subsets.

The clonotype was recovered from a man between 25 and 39 years old in good health. The sequencing sample was made of memory CD8+ T cells sorted from blood. Described subset: CD45RO+ cells pooled with CCR7-negative TemRA cells.

The CDR3 is CASSPMGSAEAFF. As DNA, the CDR3 is TGTGCCAGCTCACCAATGGGTTCTGCTGAAGCTTTCTTT. This chain connects TRBV18 to TRBJ1-1; D is unclear. From germline, CDR1 is KGHSH and CDR2 LQKENI. V was pared by 2 bases and J by 6 bases, with 10 bases between. CDR3 length: 13 residues. The variable domain in full, with the rest retrieved from reference TRBV18 and TRBJ1-1, is NAGVMQNPRHLVRRRGQEARLRCSPMKGHSHVYWYRQLPEEGLKFMVYLQKENIIDESGMPKERFSAEFPKEGPSILRIQQVVRGDSAAYFCASSPMGSAEAFFGQGTRLTVV.